The sequence of this T cell receptor (beta chain) was determined in a study of blood T cell repertoires in COVID-19. At the level of the study: Acute and convalescent COVID-19 specimens originated in the United States, Italy and Spain.

Sequencing was performed with immunoSEQ multiplex PCR; in TCRdb, only in-frame clones are kept and a portion is missing. The repertoire holds around 300,000 clones, with 90% as singletons. V was shortened by 8 bases and J by 4 bases, with 17 bases between the two germline ends. The CDR3 length is 14 residues. CDR1 is MDHEN, CDR2 SYDVKM, per germline. Followed over time, Seattle patients had been enrolled while infection was active. Sequencing used peripheral blood. The sequence came from a woman between 40 and 50 years old with COVID-19, enrolled during active disease. This rearrangement joins TRBV28 to TRBJ1-2; D possibly corresponds to TRBD1 (6 bases). This CDR3 reads CASVKDSLIYGYTF. In DNA form, the CDR3 reads TGTGCCAGCGTGAAGGACAGCCTAATCTATGGCTACACCTTC.